This record concerns one TCR beta chain sequence. Its antigen is unknown. Following 10 days of culture, CD4+ T cells were isolated. Here immunoSEQ multiplex PCR was the method, and the copy in TCRdb shows in-frame clones only, minus some. The top ten clones hold under 30% of a sample with approximately 60,000 clones, approximately 78% of them seen once. The data are from a study of vaccination effects on CD4 cells after COVID-19. The CDR3 is 13 amino acids. Germline values: CDR1 SNHLY, CDR2 FYNNEI. V dropped 5 bases and J dropped 11 bases, with 18 bases sitting between them. This specimen was CD4+ T cells from PBMCs cultured without peptide, taken before COVID-19 vaccination. This TCR came from a human donor who had a prior SARS-CoV-2 infection. The chain recombines TRBV2 with TRBJ1-1; D remains unclear. The CDR3 is CASSPTQDLGAFF. The CDR3 DNA reads TGTGCCAGCAGTCCCACCCAGGACCTGGGGGCTTTCTTT.